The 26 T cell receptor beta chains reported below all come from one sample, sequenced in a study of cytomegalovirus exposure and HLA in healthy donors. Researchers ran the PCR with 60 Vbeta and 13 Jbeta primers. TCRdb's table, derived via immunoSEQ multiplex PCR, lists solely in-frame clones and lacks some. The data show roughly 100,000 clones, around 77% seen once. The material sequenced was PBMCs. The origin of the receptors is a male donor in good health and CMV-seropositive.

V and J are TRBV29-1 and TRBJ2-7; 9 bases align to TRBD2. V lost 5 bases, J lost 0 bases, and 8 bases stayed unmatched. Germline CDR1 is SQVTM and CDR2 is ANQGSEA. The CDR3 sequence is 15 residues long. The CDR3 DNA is TGCAGCGTTCTAAAACTAGCGGGTAGCTCCTACGAGCAGTACTTC. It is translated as CSVLKLAGSSYEQYF.

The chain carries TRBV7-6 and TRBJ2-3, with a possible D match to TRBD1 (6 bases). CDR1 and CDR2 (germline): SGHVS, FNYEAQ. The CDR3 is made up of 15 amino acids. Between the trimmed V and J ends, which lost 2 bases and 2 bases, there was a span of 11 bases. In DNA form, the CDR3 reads TGTGCCAGCAGCTTACAGGGGTACTACACAGATACGCAGTATTTT. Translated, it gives CASSLQGYYTDTQYF.

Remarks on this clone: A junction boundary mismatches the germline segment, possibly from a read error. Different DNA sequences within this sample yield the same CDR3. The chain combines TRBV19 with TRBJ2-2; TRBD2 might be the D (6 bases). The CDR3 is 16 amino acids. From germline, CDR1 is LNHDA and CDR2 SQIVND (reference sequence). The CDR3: CASRLLGGPGTGELFF. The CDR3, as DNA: TGTGCCAGTAGATTATTAGGAGGGCCGGGCACCGGAGAGCTGTTTTTT.

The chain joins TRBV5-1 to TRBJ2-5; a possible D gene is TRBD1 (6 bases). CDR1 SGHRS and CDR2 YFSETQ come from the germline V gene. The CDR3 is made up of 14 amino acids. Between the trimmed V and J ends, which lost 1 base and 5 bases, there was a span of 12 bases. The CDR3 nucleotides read TGCGCCAGCAGCTTGTGGGGGCGCGGGGAGACCCAGTACTTC. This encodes CASSLWGRGETQYF. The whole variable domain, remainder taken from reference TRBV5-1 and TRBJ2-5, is KAGVTQTPRYLIKTRGQQVTLSCSPISGHRSVSWYQQTPGQGLQFLFEYFSETQRNKGNFPGRFSGRQFSNSRSEMNVSTLELGDSALYLCASSLWGRGETQYFGPGTRLLVL.

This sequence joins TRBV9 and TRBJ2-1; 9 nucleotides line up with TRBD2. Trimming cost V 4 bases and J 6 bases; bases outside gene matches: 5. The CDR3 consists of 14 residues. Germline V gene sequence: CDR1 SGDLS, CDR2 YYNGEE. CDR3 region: CASSFKREANEQFF. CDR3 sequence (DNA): TGTGCCAGCAGCTTTAAGCGGGAGGCCAATGAGCAGTTCTTC.

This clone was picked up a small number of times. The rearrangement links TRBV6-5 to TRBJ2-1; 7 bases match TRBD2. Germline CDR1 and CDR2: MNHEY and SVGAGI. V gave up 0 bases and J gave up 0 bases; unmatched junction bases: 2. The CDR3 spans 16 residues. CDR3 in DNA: TGTGCCAGCAGTTACTCAGCGGGGAACTCCTACAATGAGCAGTTCTTC. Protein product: CASSYSAGNSYNEQFF.

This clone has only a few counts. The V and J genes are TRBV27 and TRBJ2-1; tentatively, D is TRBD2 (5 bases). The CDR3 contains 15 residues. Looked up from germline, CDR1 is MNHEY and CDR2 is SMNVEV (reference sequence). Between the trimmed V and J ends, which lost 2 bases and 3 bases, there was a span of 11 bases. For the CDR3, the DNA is TGTGCCAGCAGTTTAGCGGGTCAGAACTACAATGAGCAGTTCTTC. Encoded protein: CASSLAGQNYNEQFF.

CDR3 sequence: CASTPRSGTGYEQYF. CDR3 sequence (DNA): TGTGCCAGCACTCCGAGGTCGGGGACAGGCTACGAGCAGTACTTC. The chain uses TRBV28 and TRBJ2-7, with 8 positions matching TRBD1. Germline CDR1 is MDHEN and CDR2 is SYDVKM. V dropped 7 bases and J dropped 3; count of bases not matched to a gene: 11. This CDR3 is built from 15 residues.

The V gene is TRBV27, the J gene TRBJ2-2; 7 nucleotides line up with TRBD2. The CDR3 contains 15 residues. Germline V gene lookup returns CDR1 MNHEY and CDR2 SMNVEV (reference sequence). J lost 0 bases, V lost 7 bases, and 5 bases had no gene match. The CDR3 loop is CASTGGGPNTGELFF. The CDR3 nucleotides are TGTGCCAGCACCGGGGGAGGGCCGAACACCGGGGAGCTGTTTTTT.

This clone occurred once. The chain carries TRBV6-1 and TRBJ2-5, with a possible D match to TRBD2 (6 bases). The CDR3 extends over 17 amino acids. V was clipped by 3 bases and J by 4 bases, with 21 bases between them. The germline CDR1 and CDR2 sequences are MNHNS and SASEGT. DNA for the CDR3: TGTGCCAGCAGTGATACGGGACTTAGCGGTCGTAGAGAGACCCAGTACTTC. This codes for CASSDTGLSGRRETQYF.

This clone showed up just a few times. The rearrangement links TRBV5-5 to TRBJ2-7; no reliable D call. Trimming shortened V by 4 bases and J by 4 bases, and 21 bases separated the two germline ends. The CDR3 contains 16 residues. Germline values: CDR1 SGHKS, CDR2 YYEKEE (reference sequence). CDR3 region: CASSPIRTNSGYEQYF. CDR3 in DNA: TGTGCCAGCAGCCCCATCCGAACCAATTCAGGATACGAGCAGTACTTC.

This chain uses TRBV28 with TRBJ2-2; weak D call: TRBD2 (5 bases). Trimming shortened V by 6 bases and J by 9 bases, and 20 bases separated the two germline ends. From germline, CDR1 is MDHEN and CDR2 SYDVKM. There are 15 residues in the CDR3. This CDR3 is CASSPWTDSDRELFF. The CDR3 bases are TGTGCCAGCAGCCCCTGGACGGACTCGGATCGGGAGCTGTTTTTT.

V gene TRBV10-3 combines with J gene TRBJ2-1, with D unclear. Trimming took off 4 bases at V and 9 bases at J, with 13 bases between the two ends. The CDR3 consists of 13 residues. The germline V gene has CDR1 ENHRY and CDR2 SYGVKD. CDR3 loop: CAISAVSPGEQFF. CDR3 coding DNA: TGTGCCATCAGTGCGGTTAGCCCCGGTGAGCAGTTCTTC.

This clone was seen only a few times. The CDR3 sequence is CASSPSGRETQYF. CDR3 nucleotide sequence: TGTGCCAGCAGCCCAAGCGGGAGAGAGACCCAGTACTTC. The rearrangement joins TRBV7-3 to TRBJ2-5; 8 nucleotides line up with TRBD2. CDR1 is SGHTA and CDR2 is FQGTGA in the germline V gene. Trimming at V came to 5 bases and at J to 4 bases, leaving 3 bases not matched to a gene. This CDR3 contains 13 residues. Complete variable domain (other parts from reference TRBV7-3 and TRBJ2-5): GAGVSQTPSNKVTEKGKYVELRCDPISGHTALYWYRQSLGQGPEFLIYFQGTGAADDSGLPNDRFFAVRPEGSVSTLKIQRTERGDSAVYLCASSPSGRETQYFGPGTRLLVL.

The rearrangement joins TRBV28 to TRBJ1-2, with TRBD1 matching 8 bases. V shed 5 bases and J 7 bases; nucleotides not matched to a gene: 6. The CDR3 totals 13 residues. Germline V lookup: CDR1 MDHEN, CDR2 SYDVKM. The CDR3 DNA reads TGTGCCAGCAGTCGCGGGACAGGAGGTGGCTACACCTTC. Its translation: CASSRGTGGGYTF.

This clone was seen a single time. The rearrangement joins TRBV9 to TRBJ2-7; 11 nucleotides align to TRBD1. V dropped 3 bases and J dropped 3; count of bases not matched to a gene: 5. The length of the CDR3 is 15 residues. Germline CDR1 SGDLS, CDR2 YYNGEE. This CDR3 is CASSDGTGGSYEQYF. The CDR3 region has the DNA TGTGCCAGCAGCGATGGGACAGGGGGAAGCTACGAGCAGTACTTC.

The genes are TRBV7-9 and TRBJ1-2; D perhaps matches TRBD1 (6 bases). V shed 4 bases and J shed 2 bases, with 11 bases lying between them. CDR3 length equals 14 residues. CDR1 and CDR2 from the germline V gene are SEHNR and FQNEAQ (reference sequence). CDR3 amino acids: CASSSPGGNYGYTF. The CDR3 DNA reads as TGTGCCAGCAGCTCCCCTGGGGGCAACTATGGCTACACCTTC. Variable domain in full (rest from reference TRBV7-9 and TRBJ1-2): DTGVSQNPRHKITKRGQNVTFRCDPISEHNRLYWYRQTLGQGPEFLTYFQNEAQLEKSRLLSDRFSAERPKGSFSTLEIQRTEQGDSAMYLCASSSPGGNYGYTFGSGTRLTVV.

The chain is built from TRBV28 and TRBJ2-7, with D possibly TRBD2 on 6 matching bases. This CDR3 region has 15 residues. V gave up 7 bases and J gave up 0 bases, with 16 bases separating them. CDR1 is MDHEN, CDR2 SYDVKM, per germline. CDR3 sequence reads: CASNGAAGSSYEQYF. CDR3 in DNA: TGTGCCAGCAATGGGGCAGCGGGTAGCTCCTACGAGCAGTACTTC.

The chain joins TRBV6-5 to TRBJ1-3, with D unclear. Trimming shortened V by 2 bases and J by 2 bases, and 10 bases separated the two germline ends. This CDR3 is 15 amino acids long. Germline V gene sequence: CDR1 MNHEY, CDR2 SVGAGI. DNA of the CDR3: TGTGCCAGCAGTTACAGCACTCAGGCTGGAAACACCATATATTTT. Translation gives CASSYSTQAGNTIYF.

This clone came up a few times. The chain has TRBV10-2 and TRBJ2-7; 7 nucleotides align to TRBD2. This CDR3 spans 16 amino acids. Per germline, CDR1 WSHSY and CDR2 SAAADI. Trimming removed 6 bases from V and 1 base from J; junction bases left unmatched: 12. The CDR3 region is CASREHLAAVSYEQYF. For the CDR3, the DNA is TGCGCCAGCAGGGAACACCTAGCGGCCGTTTCCTACGAGCAGTACTTC.

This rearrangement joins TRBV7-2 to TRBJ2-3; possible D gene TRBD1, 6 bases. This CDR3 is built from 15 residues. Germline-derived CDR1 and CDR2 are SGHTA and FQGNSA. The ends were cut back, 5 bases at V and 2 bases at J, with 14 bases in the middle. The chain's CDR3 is CASSPWGPTTDTQYF. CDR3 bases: TGTGCCAGCAGCCCCTGGGGGCCTACCACAGATACGCAGTATTTT.

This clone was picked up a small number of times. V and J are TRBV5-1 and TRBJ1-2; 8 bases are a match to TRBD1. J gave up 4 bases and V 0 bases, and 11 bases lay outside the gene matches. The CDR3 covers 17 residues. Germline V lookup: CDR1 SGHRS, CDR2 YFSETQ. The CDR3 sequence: CASSLGAGGAKGYGYTF. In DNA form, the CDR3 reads TGCGCCAGCAGCTTGGGTGCAGGGGGCGCGAAGGGCTATGGCTACACCTTC.

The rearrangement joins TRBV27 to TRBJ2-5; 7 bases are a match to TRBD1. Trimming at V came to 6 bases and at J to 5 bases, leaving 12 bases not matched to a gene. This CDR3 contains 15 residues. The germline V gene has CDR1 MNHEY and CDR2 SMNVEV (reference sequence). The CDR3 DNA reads TGTGCCAGCAGCTCGGGACAGAGCCTTTCTGAGACCCAGTACTTC. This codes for CASSSGQSLSETQYF.

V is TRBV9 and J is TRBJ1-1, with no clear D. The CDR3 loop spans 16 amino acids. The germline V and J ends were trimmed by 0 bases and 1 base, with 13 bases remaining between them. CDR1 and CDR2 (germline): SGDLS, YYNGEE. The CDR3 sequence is CASSVGDPGWNTEAFF. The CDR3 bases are TGTGCCAGCAGCGTAGGAGACCCGGGATGGAACACTGAAGCTTTCTTT.

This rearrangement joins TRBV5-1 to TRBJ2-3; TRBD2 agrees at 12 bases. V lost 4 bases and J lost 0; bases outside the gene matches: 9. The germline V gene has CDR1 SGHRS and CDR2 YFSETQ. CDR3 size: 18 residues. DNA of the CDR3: TGCGCCAGCAGCCCCCTAACCGGACTAGCGGGAAGCACAGATACGCAGTATTTT. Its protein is CASSPLTGLAGSTDTQYF.

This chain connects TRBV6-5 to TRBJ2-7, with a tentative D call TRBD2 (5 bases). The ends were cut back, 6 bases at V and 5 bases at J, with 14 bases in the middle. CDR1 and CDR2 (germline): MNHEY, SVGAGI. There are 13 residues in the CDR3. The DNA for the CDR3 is TGTGCCAGCAGCTCCACTAGGACGGACGAGCAGTACTTC. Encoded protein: CASSSTRTDEQYF.